This T cell receptor beta chain was identified in a study of blood T cell repertoires in COVID-19. As to this clone: Additional DNA sequences in this sample encode the identical CDR3.

Original processing methods: Counts of nucleated cells, estimated from reference gene primer amplification, were obtained. Some clones are missing from TCRdb's copy, which holds only in-frame ones; the method was immunoSEQ multiplex PCR. The V and J calls and clone size were taken over from that table, and D and trimming were inferred from the DNA. The sample lists approximately 140,000 clones, 60% to 85% occurring once. The CDR3 length is 15 residues. CDR1 SGDLS and CDR2 YYNGEE come from the germline V gene. Trimming cost V 0 bases and J 1 base, with 7 bases left between them. The specimen sequenced was peripheral blood. This receptor was taken from a man aged 45 to 65 with acute or convalescent COVID-19. The J gene is TRBJ2-2, the V gene TRBV9, with TRBD1 as a possible D gene (5 bases). CDR3 protein: CASSVETGNTGELFF. The CDR3 DNA reads as TGTGCCAGCAGCGTAGAAACAGGGAACACCGGGGAGCTGTTTTTT.